These 24 T cell receptor beta chains came from one sample sequenced in a study of vaccination effects on CD4 cells after COVID-19. Prior to sequencing, the ViraFEST assay stimulated PBMC with viral peptide pools, which expanded the antigen-specific CD4+ T cells. CD4+ T cells were isolated after less than 12 days of culture. Participants were vaccinated with two doses of either the BNT162b2 or mRNA-1273 vaccine. The antigens for these receptors are not known. The method was immunoSEQ multiplex PCR; TCRdb's version includes in-frame clones alone and lacks a portion of them. In the table there are roughly 46,000 clones, 65% to 80% of which are singletons. Sequenced material: CD4+ T cells from PBMCs cultured with HCoV-OC43 spike peptides, taken after COVID-19 vaccination. As for subset: HCoV-OC43 spike overlapping peptide pool stimulation. The receptors come from a human donor who received a COVID-19 vaccine.

The chain couples TRBV18 to TRBJ1-2; perhaps TRBD1 as D (5 bases). Trimming shortened V by 0 bases and J by 8 bases, and 13 bases separated the two germline ends. Germline CDR1 is KGHSH and CDR2 is LQKENI. The length of the CDR3 is 14 residues. DNA for the CDR3: TGTGCCAGCTCACCACCGGAGAGTAGGGGAGGCTACACCTTC. Protein sequence: CASSPPESRGGYTF.

This rearrangement joins TRBV6-5 to TRBJ1-1; no clear D. Trimming left V 2 bases short and J 12 bases short, with 13 bases between. The CDR3 has 12 residues. Per germline, CDR1 MNHEY and CDR2 SVGAGI. CDR3 sequence reads: CASSYGYGLSFF. The CDR3 coding sequence is TGTGCCAGCAGTTACGGATACGGGTTGTCTTTCTTT.

The V call is TRBV18, the J call TRBJ2-5, with a possible D match to TRBD2 (6 bases). CDR1 is KGHSH and CDR2 is LQKENI in the germline V gene. This CDR3 is built from 16 residues. V was trimmed by 0 bases and J by 4 bases, leaving 15 bases between them. CDR3 sequence reads: CASSPPNRGEAETQYF. CDR3 sequence (DNA): TGTGCCAGCTCACCACCTAATCGCGGGGAGGCAGAGACCCAGTACTTC. Based on the CDR3 plus reference TRBV18 and TRBJ2-5, the full variable domain is NAGVMQNPRHLVRRRGQEARLRCSPMKGHSHVYWYRQLPEEGLKFMVYLQKENIIDESGMPKERFSAEFPKEGPSILRIQQVVRGDSAAYFCASSPPNRGEAETQYFGPGTRLLVL.

The genes are TRBV5-1 and TRBJ2-5; 7 positions match TRBD1. CDR1 and CDR2 from the germline V gene are SGHRS and YFSETQ. The CDR3 extends over 14 amino acids. Trimming removed 3 bases from V and 2 bases from J; junction bases left unmatched: 4. CDR3 nucleotide sequence: TGCGCCAGCAGCTGGGCGGACAGGCAAGAGACCCAGTACTTC. It codes for CASSWADRQETQYF.

V is TRBV19 and J is TRBJ1-1; no clear D gene. V was pared by 0 bases and J by 9 bases, with 8 bases between. Germline CDR1 is LNHDA and CDR2 is SQIVND (reference sequence). The CDR3 extends over 12 amino acids. Here the CDR3 reads CASSIDRIQAFF. DNA for the CDR3: TGTGCCAGTAGTATAGATCGGATCCAAGCTTTCTTT.

This clone was seen a handful of times. The chain recombines TRBV10-3 with TRBJ1-2, with 7 bases aligning to TRBD1. This CDR3 region has 11 residues. Germline V gene sequence: CDR1 ENHRY, CDR2 SYGVKD. V lost 10 bases and J lost 5; bases outside the gene matches: 4. The CDR3 region is CATSGGYGYTF. In DNA form, the CDR3 reads TGTGCCACCTCAGGGGGATATGGCTACACCTTC.

The V call is TRBV27, the J call TRBJ1-1; the D is unclear. This CDR3 is 14 amino acids long. Germline V gene sequence: CDR1 MNHEY, CDR2 SMNVEV (reference sequence). V lost 1 base and J 2 bases, leaving 8 bases between the germline ends. The DNA for the CDR3 is TGTGCCAGCAGTTTATGGGCAGTAAACACTGAAGCTTTCTTT. It yields the protein CASSLWAVNTEAFF.

This chain connects TRBV11-3 to TRBJ2-1; 10 bases fit TRBD1. Germline CDR1 is SGHNT and CDR2 is YENEEA. The trim removed 6 bases at V and 2 bases at J, leaving 10 bases unmatched. The CDR3 has 17 amino acids. The CDR3 DNA follows: TGTGCCAGCAGGGCTCGACAGGGGGCCTTTCCCTACAATGAGCAGTTCTTC. Translating it yields CASRARQGAFPYNEQFF.

The rearrangement joins TRBV19 to TRBJ2-7; a possible D gene is TRBD1 (7 bases). V lost 2 bases and J 3 bases, leaving 26 bases between the germline ends. The CDR3 runs to 19 residues. The germline V gene has CDR1 LNHDA and CDR2 SQIVND (reference sequence). The CDR3 loop is CASSISIFGGTEPNYEQYF. CDR3 bases: TGTGCCAGTAGTATATCAATCTTTGGGGGGACAGAACCAAACTACGAGCAGTACTTC.

The chain has TRBV7-9 and TRBJ1-1, with D perhaps TRBD1 (6 bases). CDR3 length: 14 amino acids. Trimming removed 4 bases from V and 5 bases from J, with 14 bases in between. CDR1 SEHNR and CDR2 FQNEAQ come from the germline V gene (reference sequence). The CDR3, as DNA: TGTGCCAGCAGCTCACAGGGAGGAGGTACTGAAGCTTTCTTT. It translates to CASSSQGGGTEAFF.

The chain links TRBV6-1 to TRBJ2-3; the D call may be TRBD1 or TRBD2 (5 bases each). Germline loops: CDR1 MNHNS, CDR2 SASEGT. The CDR3 runs to 14 residues. Trimming removed 3 bases at V and 8 bases at J, with 15 bases between. The CDR3 DNA reads TGTGCCAGCAGTGAGGACTGGGGTAGGGGTACGCAGTATTTT. This translates into CASSEDWGRGTQYF.

J is TRBJ1-1 and V is TRBV9; 7 bases are shared with TRBD1. Per the germline V gene, CDR1 is SGDLS and CDR2 is YYNGEE. The ends lost 4 bases at V and 6 bases at J; junction bases unmatched: 6. This CDR3 is 13 amino acids long. CDR3 sequence (DNA): TGTGCCAGCAGCCTGCACAGGGGAGCTGAAGCTTTCTTT. Translation gives CASSLHRGAEAFF.

CDR3 loop: CASSTRTGLEGRETQYF. CDR3 sequence (DNA): TGTGCCAGTAGTACCCGGACAGGGCTAGAAGGCCGGGAGACCCAGTACTTC. The chain recombines TRBV19 with TRBJ2-5; 8 nucleotides line up with TRBD1. After removal of 4 bases from V and 5 bases from J, the junction contained 15 bases not matched to a gene. Germline V gives CDR1 LNHDA, CDR2 SQIVND (reference sequence). The CDR3 sequence is 17 residues long.

The chain combines TRBV2 with TRBJ2-6; D ambiguous. Germline V gene lookup returns CDR1 SNHLY and CDR2 FYNNEI. Trimming took off 0 bases at V and 0 bases at J, with 15 bases between the two ends. The CDR3 consists of 19 residues. DNA for the CDR3: TGTGCCAGCAGTGAAGCGGGAACCAGGCCGAGCTCTGGGGCCAACGTCCTGACTTTC. Protein: CASSEAGTRPSSGANVLTF.

J is TRBJ1-4 and V is TRBV5-1; D is unresolved. CDR1 is SGHRS, CDR2 YFSETQ, per germline. V was clipped by 0 bases and J by 8 bases, with 14 bases between them. This CDR3 is built from 15 residues. CDR3: CASSLGTQMREKLFF. The CDR3 nucleotides read TGCGCCAGCAGCTTGGGGACCCAGATGCGGGAAAAACTGTTTTTT.

The gene calls are TRBV6-5 and TRBJ1-3; weak D call: TRBD1 (6 bases). The length of the CDR3 is 14 residues. Trimming shortened V by 6 bases and J by 0 bases, and 9 bases separated the two germline ends. Germline CDR1 is MNHEY and CDR2 is SVGAGI. CDR3 sequence reads: CASRQGSSGNTIYF. CDR3 DNA sequence: TGTGCCAGCAGGCAGGGGAGCTCTGGAAACACCATATATTTT.

V usage is TRBV7-6 and J usage is TRBJ2-7, with 14 positions matching TRBD2. Trimming at V came to 3 bases and at J to 4 bases, leaving 5 bases not matched to a gene. The germline CDR1 and CDR2 sequences are SGHVS and FNYEAQ. This CDR3 has 16 residues. The CDR3 nucleotides are TGTGCCAGCAGCTTGGGACTAGCGGGGGATACTTACGAGCAGTACTTC. This encodes CASSLGLAGDTYEQYF.

The V call is TRBV6-5, the J call TRBJ2-7; weak D call: TRBD2 (6 bases). V was clipped by 7 bases and J by 3 bases, with 19 bases between them. The CDR3 is made up of 15 amino acids. CDR1 and CDR2 from the germline V gene are MNHEY and SVGAGI. CDR3 region: CASNSLRDPYYEQYF. The CDR3 DNA is TGTGCCAGCAATTCCTTGCGGGACCCTTACTACGAGCAGTACTTC.

The chain combines TRBV5-1 with TRBJ2-2; tentatively, D is TRBD1 (6 bases). The CDR3 runs to 14 residues. Germline-derived CDR1 and CDR2 are SGHRS and YFSETQ. V dropped 4 bases and J dropped 3 bases, with 10 bases sitting between them. CDR3 sequence (DNA): TGCGCCAGCAGCACGGGACACTACACCGGGGAGCTGTTTTTT. Its translation: CASSTGHYTGELFF.

The rearrangement uses TRBV6-5 and TRBJ2-2; perhaps TRBD1 as D (6 bases). CDR1 and CDR2 from the germline V gene are MNHEY and SVGAGI. Trimming stripped 5 bases from V and 6 bases from J, with 10 bases between. The CDR3 has 13 residues. Written as DNA, the CDR3 is TGTGCCAGCAGTCTCGCAGGGGCCGGGGAGCTGTTTTTT. Amino acids: CASSLAGAGELFF.

J is TRBJ2-7 and V is TRBV15; 7 bases map to TRBD1. The CDR3 runs 14 residues. V was pared by 0 bases and J by 6 bases, with 5 bases of the junction left unmatched. Germline V gene sequence: CDR1 LNHNV, CDR2 YYDKDF (reference sequence). The CDR3 DNA reads as TGTGCCACCAGCAGAGAGGGGACAGCAATCGAGCAGTACTTC. Protein sequence: CATSREGTAIEQYF.

The rearrangement uses TRBV5-6 and TRBJ1-5; no clear D. CDR1 is SGHDT and CDR2 is YYEEEE in the germline V gene. Deletions cut 0 bases from V and 11 bases from J, with 9 bases between. The length of the CDR3 is 12 residues. This CDR3 is CASSLEAGTQHF. Here the CDR3 DNA reads TGTGCCAGCAGCTTGGAGGCGGGAACCCAGCATTTT.

The chain employs TRBV6-5 and TRBJ2-7; possible D gene TRBD1, 7 bases. CDR1 is MNHEY, CDR2 SVGAGI, per germline. Deletions cut 6 bases from V and 3 bases from J, with 15 bases between. This CDR3 has 14 residues. In DNA form, the CDR3 reads TGTGCCAGCAGCCGAGCAGGGGGGAGCTACGAGCAGTACTTC. As protein: CASSRAGGSYEQYF.

This clone was recorded only once. V usage is TRBV14 and J usage is TRBJ1-6; weak D call: TRBD1 (5 bases). Germline V gene lookup returns CDR1 SGHDN and CDR2 FVKESK. CDR3 length: 15 residues. The V end lost 2 bases, the J end lost 8 bases, and 13 bases lay between the germline ends. CDR3 amino acids: CASSQNLAGYSPLHF. In DNA, the CDR3 is TGTGCCAGCAGCCAAAATTTGGCAGGGTATTCACCCCTCCACTTT.